This TCR beta chain was sequenced in a study of CD8 T cells in Susac syndrome. The wider study: Sequencing included Susac syndrome patients, roughly 6 of them with active disease and under 10 in remission.

V dropped 2 bases and J dropped 7 bases, with 8 bases sitting between them. In germline, CDR1 is LGHDT, CDR2 YNNKEL (reference sequence). The CDR3 loop spans 13 amino acids. Blood CD8+ and CD4+ T cells underwent high-throughput TCR beta sequencing. TEMRA cells were FACS-enriched, unlike CD8+ and CD4+ T cells, which were negatively isolated. RNA, at roughly 0.45 to 1 ug, was reverse transcribed with random hexamers. TCR beta CDR3 was amplified by immunoSEQ multiplex PCR. This amplification extended across 54 Vbeta and 13 Jbeta segments. From the immunoSEQ multiplex PCR reads, TCRdb called clonotypes with MiXCR, one entry per CDR3 protein. Among some 240,000 distinct CDR3 sequences listed, roughly 95% were seen once.

V gene TRBV3-1 combines with J gene TRBJ2-2; D is ambiguous. This TCR was recovered from a human donor with Susac syndrome. Sequenced: CD4+ T cells from PBMCs. CDR3 sequence reads: CASSQTLGGELFF. CDR3 nucleotides: TGTGCCAGCAGCCAAACACTCGGCGGGGAGCTGTTTTTT.